This is a list of T cell receptor beta chains from one sample in a study of cytomegalovirus exposure and HLA in healthy donors. The protocol was immunoSEQ multiplex PCR, while the TCRdb copy is restricted to in-frame clones and leaves out a portion. The top ten clones hold 6.5% of a sample with about 140,000 clones, approximately 72% of them seen once. Sample: PBMCs. These receptors came from a woman aged 60 to 75 in good health and CMV-seronegative. The CDR3 runs from the conserved cysteine through the conserved F or W. Where a row states a size, it is once, few, many or the class of an expanded clone; other rows omit it.

V gene	clone size	J gene	CDR3 protein
TRBV7-2	-	TRBJ2-1	CASSLEGTLYNEQFF
TRBV5-4	many	TRBJ2-1	CASSLGGDHNEQFF
TRBV4-3	few	TRBJ1-1	CASSQAMATEAFF
TRBV7-9	-	TRBJ2-5	CASSSSLAGEQETQYF
TRBV7-2	-	TRBJ1-5	CASSERVGNQPQHF
TRBV19	-	TRBJ1-5	CASSVRNSNQPQHF
TRBV5-1	-	TRBJ1-4	CASSFRGEEKLFF
TRBV19	-	TRBJ1-3	CASSPPGQANTIYF
TRBV5-5	-	TRBJ1-4	CASSLGRRVGEKLFF
TRBV27	-	TRBJ2-1	CASSPIGGGSSYNEQFF
TRBV11-3	-	TRBJ2-5	CASSLGSRGQETQYF
TRBV19	few	TRBJ1-4	CATRLEGAVANEKLFF
TRBV18	-	TRBJ2-5	CASSTGLAGEVTQYF
TRBV19	-	TRBJ1-5	CASSIRGWGSNQPQHF
TRBV15	-	TRBJ2-5	CATSRELAGVLEQYF
TRBV15	-	TRBJ2-7	CATSVGRGGYEQYF
TRBV7-9	-	TRBJ1-4	CASSETGGYEKLFF
TRBV27	-	TRBJ1-3	CASSFRLGNTIYF
TRBV5-6	-	TRBJ1-5	CASSRRDRGDNQPQHF
TRBV7-6	-	TRBJ2-6	CASSLTGLTNVLTF
TRBV10-3	few	TRBJ1-1	CAISKGQENTEAFF
TRBV2	-	TRBJ1-6	CASSGREVYNNSPLHF
TRBV7-9	-	TRBJ2-1	CASSPVPLIAGDNNEQFF
TRBV11-3	-	TRBJ2-1	CASSLDSSNEQFF
TRBV18	few	TRBJ2-2	CASSPTPNTGELFF
TRBV7-9	-	TRBJ2-7	CASSLATGKGEQYF
TRBV4-3	-	TRBJ2-1	CASSWRASSNEQFF